The following is a TCR beta chain sequence with its context. There are many counts of this clonotype. Its antigen remains unidentified. No base quality information exists; no much larger clone differs at one position. This entry is derived from a study of regulatory T cells in long-lasting Graves disease (dated by TCRdb to the early 2020s). Regarding the study in general: In the newly diagnosed Graves' disease group, patients had been taking antithyroid drugs for less than 3 months. TCR sequencing covered roughly 13 persistent and about 20 newly diagnosed Graves' disease patients, about 35 samples in total. Patients with persistent Graves' disease were compared with patients with newly diagnosed Graves' disease using TCR sequencing and RNA sequencing of peripheral blood. The study took place in China and was registered as a clinical trial. Summary of the overall study and its limitations: Peripheral blood alone was examined, since thyroid tissue, which constituted the primary lesion, could not be accessed. A larger number of public clonotypes was shared among persistent patients (under 3,000) than among newly diagnosed patients (around 870). Persistent Graves' disease patients showed lower TCR Shannon entropy and fewer highly expanded clones than newly diagnosed patients, suggesting clonal expansion. TRBV28, TRBJ1-2 and TRBJ2-5 were preferentially used in persistent disease, while TRBV20-1 and TRBJ2-1 were favored in newly diagnosed disease. Sequencing and analysis were limited to the TCR beta chain. The authors noted that the small sample size was a limitation that may lower accuracy.

For CDR1 and CDR2, the germline V gene (reference sequence) lists MNHEY and SMNVEV. Compared with germline, V lacks 3 bases and J lacks 5 bases; bases without a gene match: 8. From its cysteine to its phenylalanine, the CDR3 spans 15 amino acids. CDR3 DNA only is kept here, 45 bases in frame from base 1. The time point tag for this specimen amounts to: newly diagnosed GD, antithyroid drugs for less than 3 months. RNA was extracted from PBMCs in TRIzol for both TCR sequencing and RNA sequencing. The diagnosis of Graves' disease followed American Thyroid Association guidelines. The patients came from an endocrinology department in Xi'an, China. Each patient gave approximately 10 milliliters of peripheral blood, collected in an EDTA anticoagulant tube. Ficoll Paque Plus density gradient separation was used to isolate PBMCs, and no additional T cell sorting was done. An Agilent 2100 Bioanalyzer and agarose gel were used to assess RNA quality, and a NanoDrop 2000 was used to measure RNA concentration.

The library was produced with multiplex PCR. This sample was sequenced with an Illumina HiSeq 4000. TCR beta libraries were built with iRepertoire HTBI primers and Arm-PCR amplification of CDR3 regions. Before sequencing, the PCR products underwent gel purification. The paper's data handling went like this. Across samples, fewer than 70 TRBV and 12 to 15 TRBJ segments were identified and used for gene usage analysis of CDR3 amino acid clonotypes. COPE and FqMerger were used to merge the filtered high-quality paired reads into contigs. Contigs were aligned with BLAST to IMGT TRBV, TRBD and TRBJ reference genes, and CDR3 was defined per IMGT. Any clonotype with a frequency above 0.1% was counted as a highly expanded clone. Shannon entropy was used to measure repertoire diversity, and the Gini coefficient was used to measure V-J evenness. Public clonotypes were defined as clonotypes shared by more than one individual. Clones were called with MiXCR by TCRdb after fastp trimmed the public reads at Q25, and only in-frame beta chains were retained. A single entry per CDR3 protein holds the most common genes and DNA from its merged rows. The V and J calls reflect TCRdb's pipeline rather than the authors' work. Counted in this sample were approximately 400,000 distinct CDR3 sequences; about an eighth of them appeared once. The ten largest make up 15% to 20% of the sample.

These data were also reused for a study on T cells in Graves' hyperthyroidism and ophthalmopathy. Looking at the second paper: Graves' hyperthyroidism was defined as stable when no progression to ophthalmopathy occurred over 18 months of follow-up. Hyperthyroidism patients were aged 18 to 65 years and newly diagnosed, with disease duration of less than 2 months. Patients with uncontrolled infections, other autoimmune diseases, pregnancy or lactation were excluded. Diagnoses relied on clinical symptoms, serum thyroxine and TRAb, thyroid ultrasound and orbital computed tomography. For the first round of RT-PCR on the TCR CDR3, the HTBI primer set was used together with the Qiagen OneStep RT-PCR kit. Most expanded thyroid clonotypes (frequency above 0.001) were also detected in blood, a finding suggesting that blood repertoires may reflect thyroid immune responses. A 13 V-J signature model separated ophthalmopathy from stable hyperthyroidism, with roughly 88% sensitivity and just under 84% specificity in cross-validation and 80%/75% in testing. In validation, progression to ophthalmopathy was predicted by the model with roughly 69% sensitivity and about 72% specificity, a median of about 6.4 months before onset. To identify TCR V-J signatures that set the groups apart, the researchers used a discovery cohort of roughly 100 patients, made up of 40 to 45 with Graves' ophthalmopathy and 55 to 65 with stable Graves' hyperthyroidism. Prospective prediction of ophthalmopathy was tested in an independent validation cohort of approximately 19 hyperthyroidism patients and some 17 patients who later progressed to ophthalmopathy. The approximately 100 discovery patients were randomly split 7:3 into training and test sets. Thyroid tissue and blood T-cell repertoires from more than 5 Graves' hyperthyroidism patients were also compared in the study. Following sampling, methimazole starting at 30 mg daily was given to hyperthyroidism patients, and high-dose intravenous methylprednisolone was given to ophthalmopathy patients. Libraries were constructed in a second round of multiplex PCR, after which size selection and purification were performed. Paired-end sequencing of the libraries was performed with 100 bp reads on an Illumina HiSeq2000. SOAPnuke was used to process the raw data, throwing out any read that contained adapters or uncalled bases, had a mean Phred below 15, or lacked an exact constant-primer or identifier match. COPE v1.2.5 was used to merge high-quality paired reads, and clonotypes were defined as unique nucleotide sequences. MiTCR v1.1 was used to align clonotypes to the IMGT TRBV, TRBD and TRBJ reference segments. The analysis was restricted to V-J combinations with a frequency above 0.0001, which together covered 99.2% of the repertoires. The TCS score was defined as F50 (clonal expansion) divided by E x V (chaos), with BLOSUM62-based TCRdist calculated between CDR3 peptides within each V-J. Welch's t-statistics and random forest reduced approximately 520 V-J features to 13, which were used in a naive Bayes classifier (R e1071). Sample size was not statistically predetermined, and investigators were not blinded to group allocation. TCR Vbeta CDR3 sequencing of 130 to 150 peripheral blood samples (43 ophthalmopathy, 75 to 80 hyperthyroidism and roughly 17 progressor patients) is reported in the paper.

This specimen was peripheral blood mononuclear cells (PBMCs), taken at new diagnosis, from a patient treated with antithyroid drugs. The sequence derives from a woman between 18 and 29 years old with Graves disease. Donor details come from another sample of the same person, matched by shared clones. The chain is assembled from TRBV27 and TRBJ1-2; TRBD1 agrees with 8 junctional bases. The DNA is as follows: TGTGCCAGCAGTTTGGCAGGGGGCGAAGTATATGGCTACACCTTC. Its amino acids are CASSLAGGEVYGYTF.